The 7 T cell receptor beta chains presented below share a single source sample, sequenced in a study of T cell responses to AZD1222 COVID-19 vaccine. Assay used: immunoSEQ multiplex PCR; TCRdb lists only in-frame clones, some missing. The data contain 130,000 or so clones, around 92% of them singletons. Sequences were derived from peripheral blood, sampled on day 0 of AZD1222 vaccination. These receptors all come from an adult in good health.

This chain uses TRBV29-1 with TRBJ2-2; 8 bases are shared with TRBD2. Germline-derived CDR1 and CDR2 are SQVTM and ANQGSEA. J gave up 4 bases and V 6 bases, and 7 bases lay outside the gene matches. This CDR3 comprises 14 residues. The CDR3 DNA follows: TGCAGCGTCACCGGGAGGGCCCCCACCGGGGAGCTGTTTTTT. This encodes CSVTGRAPTGELFF.

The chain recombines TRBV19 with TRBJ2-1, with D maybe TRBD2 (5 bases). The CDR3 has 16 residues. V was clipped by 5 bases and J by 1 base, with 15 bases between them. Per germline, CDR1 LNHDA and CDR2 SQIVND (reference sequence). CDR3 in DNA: TGTGCCAGTAGTCGCAAGGGAGAAATGTCCTACAATGAGCAGTTCTTC. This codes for CASSRKGEMSYNEQFF. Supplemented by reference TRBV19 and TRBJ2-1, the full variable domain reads DGGITQSPKYLFRKEGQNVTLSCEQNLNHDAMYWYRQDPGQGLRLIYYSQIVNDFQKGDIAEGYSVSREKKESFPLTVTSAQKNPTAFYLCASSRKGEMSYNEQFFGPGTRLTVL.

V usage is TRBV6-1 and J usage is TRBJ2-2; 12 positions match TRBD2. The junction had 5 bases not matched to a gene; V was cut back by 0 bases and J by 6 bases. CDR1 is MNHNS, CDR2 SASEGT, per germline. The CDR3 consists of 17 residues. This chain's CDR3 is CASSEARGLAGPGELFF. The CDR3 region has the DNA TGTGCCAGCAGTGAAGCGCGTGGACTAGCGGGACCCGGGGAGCTGTTTTTT.

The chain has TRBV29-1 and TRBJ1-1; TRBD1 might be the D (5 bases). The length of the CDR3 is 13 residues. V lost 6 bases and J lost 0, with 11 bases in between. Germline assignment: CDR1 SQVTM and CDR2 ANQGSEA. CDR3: CSVQQVMNTEAFF. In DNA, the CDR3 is TGCAGCGTCCAACAGGTAATGAACACTGAAGCTTTCTTT.

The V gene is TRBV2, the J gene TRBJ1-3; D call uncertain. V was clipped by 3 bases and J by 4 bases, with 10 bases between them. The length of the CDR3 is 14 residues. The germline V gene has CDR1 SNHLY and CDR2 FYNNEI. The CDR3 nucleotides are TGTGCCAGCAGTGATAGGGCAGGAGGAAACACCATATATTTT. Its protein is CASSDRAGGNTIYF.

CDR3 in DNA: TGTGCCAGTAGTATAGGGGGGAGCTTAGCGGCGTACGAGCAGTACTTC. Encoded protein: CASSIGGSLAAYEQYF. The chain carries TRBV19 and TRBJ2-7, with D possibly being TRBD2 (6 bases). V was clipped by 1 base and J by 4 bases, with 17 bases between them. This CDR3 is 16 amino acids long. Germline V gene sequence: CDR1 LNHDA, CDR2 SQIVND (reference sequence).

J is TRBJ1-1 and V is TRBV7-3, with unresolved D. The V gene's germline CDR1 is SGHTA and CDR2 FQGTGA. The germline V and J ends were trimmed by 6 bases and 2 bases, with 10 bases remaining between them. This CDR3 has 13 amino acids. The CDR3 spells CASSAQVNTEAFF. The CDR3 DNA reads TGTGCCAGCAGTGCTCAGGTAAACACTGAAGCTTTCTTT.